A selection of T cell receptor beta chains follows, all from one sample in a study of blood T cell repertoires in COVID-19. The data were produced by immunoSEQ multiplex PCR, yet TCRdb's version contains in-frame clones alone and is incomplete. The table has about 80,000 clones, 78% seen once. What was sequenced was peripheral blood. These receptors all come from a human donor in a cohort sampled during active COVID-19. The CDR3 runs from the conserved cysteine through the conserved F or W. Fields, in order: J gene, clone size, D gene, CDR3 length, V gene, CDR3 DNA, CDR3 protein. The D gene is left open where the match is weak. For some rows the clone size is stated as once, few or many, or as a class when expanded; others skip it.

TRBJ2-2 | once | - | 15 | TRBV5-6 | TGTGCCAGCAGCTTGCGGGGACTGAACACCGGGGAGCTGTTTTTT | CASSLRGLNTGELFF
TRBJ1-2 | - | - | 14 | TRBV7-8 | TGTGCCAGCAGCCAGTTCGGCCAGGCCGACGGCTACACCTTC | CASSQFGQADGYTF
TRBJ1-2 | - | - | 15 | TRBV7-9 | TGTGCCAGCAGCTCGACGATGGACTTGAACTATGGCTACACCTTC | CASSSTMDLNYGYTF
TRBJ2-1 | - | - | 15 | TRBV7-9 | TGTGCCAGCAGGGGGCAGGAGAGCTCCTACAATGAGCAGTTCTTC | CASRGQESSYNEQFF
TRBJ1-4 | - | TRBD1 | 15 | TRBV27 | TGTGCCAGCAGTCCCACAGGGGGCAGTGGTGAAAAACTGTTTTTT | CASSPTGGSGEKLFF
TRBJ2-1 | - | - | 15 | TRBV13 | TGTGCCAGCACCGAGGTACCTAGCTCGTACAATGAGCAGTTCTTC | CASTEVPSSYNEQFF
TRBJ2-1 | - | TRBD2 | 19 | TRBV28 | TGTGCCAGATCTTTAAGGTGGACTAGCGGGGGAAGCTCCTACAATGAGCAGTTCTTC | CARSLRWTSGGSSYNEQFF
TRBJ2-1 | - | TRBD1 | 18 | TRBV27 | TGTGCCAGCACTCCCTCCGGGACAGGGTACTACAACGGCAATGAGCAGTTCTTC | CASTPSGTGYYNGNEQFF
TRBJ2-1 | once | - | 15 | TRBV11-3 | TGTGCCAGCAGCTTGCAGGGTTTTCGCCACAATGAGCAGTTCTTC | CASSLQGFRHNEQFF
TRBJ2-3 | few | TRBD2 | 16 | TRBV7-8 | TGTGCCAGCAGCTTCCCGACTAGCGGGAGCACAGATACGCAGTATTTT | CASSFPTSGSTDTQYF
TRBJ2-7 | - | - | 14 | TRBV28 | TGTGCCAGCAGTTTACCCCCAGTTTCCTACGAGCAGTACTTC | CASSLPPVSYEQYF
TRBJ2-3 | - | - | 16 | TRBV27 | TGTGCCAGCAGCAACAGGGAAGCGACCTCCACAGATACGCAGTATTTT | CASSNREATSTDTQYF
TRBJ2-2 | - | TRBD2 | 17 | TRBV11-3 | TGTGCCAGCAGCTTTGGGACTAGCGGGGCGAACGCCGGGGAGCTGTTTTTT | CASSFGTSGANAGELFF
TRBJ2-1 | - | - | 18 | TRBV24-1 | TGTGCCACCAGTGATCAAGCCTGGGCCCCGGTTTCCTACAATGAGCAGTTCTTC | CATSDQAWAPVSYNEQFF
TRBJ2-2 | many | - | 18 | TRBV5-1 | TGCGCCAGCAGCTTGGATCCGGGACTTCAAATACCCACCGGGGAGCTGTTTTTT | CASSLDPGLQIPTGELFF
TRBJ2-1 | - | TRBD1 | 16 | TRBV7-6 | TGTGCCAGCAGCTTCCCCAGGGACAGGGGAGGGAATGAGCAGTTCTTC | CASSFPRDRGGNEQFF
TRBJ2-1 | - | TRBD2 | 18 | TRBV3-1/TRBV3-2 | TGTGCCAGCAGCCTTACGTTACTGGGACTAGCGCAATACAATGAGCAGTTCTTC | CASSLTLLGLAQYNEQFF
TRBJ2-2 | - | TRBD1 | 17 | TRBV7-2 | TGTGCCAGCAGCTTAGATTTCGGGACAGCTAACACCGGGGAGCTGTTTTTT | CASSLDFGTANTGELFF
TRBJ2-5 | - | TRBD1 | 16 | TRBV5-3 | TGTGCCAGAAGCTTAGCGACAGGGTACGGAGAAGAGACCCAGTACTTC | CARSLATGYGEETQYF
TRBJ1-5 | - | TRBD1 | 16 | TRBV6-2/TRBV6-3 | TGTGCCAGCAGTTACCCTGGGACAGGGGGCTTGGAGCCCCAGCATTTT | CASSYPGTGGLEPQHF
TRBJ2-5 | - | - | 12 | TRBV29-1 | TGCAGCCTAGGCCCTGACGTGGGGACCCAGTACTTC | CSLGPDVGTQYF
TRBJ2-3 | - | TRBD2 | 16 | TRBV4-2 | TGTGCCAGCAGCCAAGAGTCTAGCGGAAGCACAGATACGCAGTATTTT | CASSQESSGSTDTQYF
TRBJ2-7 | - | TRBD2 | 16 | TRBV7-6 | TGTGCCAGCAGCTCGGGGACTAGCGCCCTAACCTACGAGCAGTACTTC | CASSSGTSALTYEQYF
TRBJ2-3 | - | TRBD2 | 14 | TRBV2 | TGTGCCAGTCTGACTAGCGGACTCACAGATACGCAGTATTTT | CASLTSGLTDTQYF
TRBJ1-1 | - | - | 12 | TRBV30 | TGTGCCTGGAGTGTATTGTTAACTGAAGCTTTCTTT | CAWSVLLTEAFF
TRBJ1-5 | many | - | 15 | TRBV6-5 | TGTGCCAGCAGTTACTTGGGCCCCGATAATCAGCCCCAGCATTTT | CASSYLGPDNQPQHF
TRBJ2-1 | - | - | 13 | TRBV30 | TGTGCCTGGAGTGTATATTCGGTAGTTGAGCAGTTCTTC | CAWSVYSVVEQFF
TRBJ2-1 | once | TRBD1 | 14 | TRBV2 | TGTGCCAGCAGTGGGACAGGGCAGGGTAGGGAGCAGTTCTTC | CASSGTGQGREQFF
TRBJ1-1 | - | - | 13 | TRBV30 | TGTGCCTGGAGGGGGGGAGGTAACACTGAAGCTTTCTTT | CAWRGGGNTEAFF
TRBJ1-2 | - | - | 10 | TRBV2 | TGTGCCAGCACAGGGCAGGGCTACACCTTC | CASTGQGYTF
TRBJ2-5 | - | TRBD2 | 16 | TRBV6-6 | TGTGCCAGCAGTTACAGACGCCGGACTAGGGAGACACCCCAGTACTTC | CASSYRRRTRETPQYF
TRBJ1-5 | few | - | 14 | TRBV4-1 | TGCGCCAGCAGCCCAGGGGCAGGGGCGGTAAGACAGCATTTT | CASSPGAGAVRQHF
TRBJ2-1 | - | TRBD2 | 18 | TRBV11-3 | TGTGCCAGCAGCTCAACCATGTTAGCGGGAGCCCATTACAATGAGCAGTTCTTC | CASSSTMLAGAHYNEQFF
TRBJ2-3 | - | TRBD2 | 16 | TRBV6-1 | TGTGCCAGCAGTGAAGCGTGGCGGGAGGGTTTGGATACGCAGTATTTT | CASSEAWREGLDTQYF
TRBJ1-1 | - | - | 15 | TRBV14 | TGTGCCAGCAGCCAAGGGGCAGGGGTAAACACTGAAGCTTTCTTT | CASSQGAGVNTEAFF
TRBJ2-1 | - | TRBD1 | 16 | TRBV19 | TGTGCCAGTAGTGCGACCGGGACAGGGGGCCGGAATGAGCAGTTCTTC | CASSATGTGGRNEQFF